A selection of T cell receptor beta chains follows, all from one sample in a study of blood T cell repertoires in COVID-19. This table comes from immunoSEQ multiplex PCR, and its TCRdb copy is limited to in-frame clones, with some not included. The sample lists about 160,000 clones, 82% seen once, with 15% to 20% in the top ten. The material sequenced was PBMCs or T cells enriched from blood (not recorded which). The receptors derive from a man between 60 and 70 years old who had recovered from COVID-19. Each CDR3 is given with its conserved first and last residue. A D gene is named only where the DNA matches it firmly. Some rows mark clone size as missing; the rest say once, few, many or name a class of expanded clone.

clone size | J gene | V gene | D gene | CDR3 protein | CDR3 DNA
. | TRBJ1-1 | TRBV28 | . | CASSFWNTEAFF | TGTGCCAGCAGTTTCTGGAACACTGAAGCTTTCTTT
. | TRBJ1-2 | TRBV9 | . | CASSVVGGLDYGYTF | TGTGCCAGCAGCGTAGTGGGGGGGCTGGACTATGGCTACACCTTC
. | TRBJ2-5 | TRBV2 | TRBD2 | CASSPTSTGETQYF | TGTGCCAGCAGTCCGACTAGCACGGGCGAGACCCAGTACTTC
. | TRBJ1-1 | TRBV28 | TRBD1 | CGTVGQGRGYTEAFF | TGTGGCACTGTGGGACAGGGGCGCGGGTACACTGAAGCTTTCTTT
. | TRBJ1-3 | TRBV6-5 | . | CASSPGRVPGNTIYF | TGTGCCAGCAGTCCGGGGAGGGTTCCTGGAAACACCATATATTTT
. | TRBJ2-6 | TRBV11-2 | . | CASSFSYRAGANVLTF | TGTGCCAGCAGCTTCAGTTACAGGGCTGGGGCCAACGTCCTGACTTTC
. | TRBJ1-2 | TRBV28 | TRBD1 | CASQGGGYGYTF | TGTGCCAGTCAGGGGGGCGGTTATGGCTACACCTTC
few | TRBJ1-2 | TRBV3-1/TRBV3-2 | TRBD1 | CASSQSLTGALYGYTF | TGTGCCAGCAGCCAATCCTTGACAGGGGCACTCTATGGCTACACCTTC
. | TRBJ2-2 | TRBV7-3 | TRBD2 | CASKLAGGSGTGELFF | TGTGCCAGCAAACTAGCGGGGGGCTCGGGCACCGGGGAGCTGTTTTTT
. | TRBJ2-7 | TRBV14 | . | CASSFEGIQYF | TGTGCCAGCAGCTTCGAGGGTATACAGTACTTC
. | TRBJ2-7 | TRBV30 | TRBD1 | CAWRDRGTYEQYF | TGTGCCTGGCGGGACAGAGGGACCTACGAGCAGTACTTC
. | TRBJ2-7 | TRBV3-1/TRBV3-2 | TRBD1 | CASSRGTGGSYEQYF | TGTGCCAGCAGCAGAGGGACAGGAGGGAGCTACGAGCAGTACTTC
once | TRBJ2-7 | TRBV18 | TRBD2 | CASSPTETGTSGRLKQYF | TGTGCCAGCTCCCCAACTGAGACCGGGACTAGCGGGAGGCTGAAGCAGTACTTC
. | TRBJ1-5 | TRBV3-1/TRBV3-2 | . | CASSQGQDQPQHF | TGTGCCAGCAGCCAAGGGCAGGATCAGCCCCAGCATTTT
. | TRBJ1-3 | TRBV7-2 | . | CASSFGTHGNTIYF | TGTGCCAGCAGCTTCGGGACACATGGAAACACCATATATTTT
. | TRBJ1-5 | TRBV12-5 | . | CASGQTGSRGGPQHF | TGTGCTAGTGGTCAAACGGGATCCCGGGGTGGGCCCCAGCATTTT
. | TRBJ2-5 | TRBV5-1 | . | CASSLALGEETQYF | TGCGCCAGCAGCTTGGCCCTGGGCGAGGAGACCCAGTACTTC
. | TRBJ2-3 | TRBV7-2 | . | CASSLLRADTQYF | TGTGCCAGCAGCTTATTGAGGGCAGATACGCAGTATTTT
. | TRBJ1-5 | TRBV29-1 | TRBD1 | CSVTGQGASGNQPQHF | TGCAGCGTTACCGGACAGGGGGCATCGGGCAATCAGCCCCAGCATTTT
once | TRBJ1-2 | TRBV12-3/TRBV12-4 | TRBD1 | CASSRDRAYGYTF | TGTGCCAGCAGCCGGGACAGGGCTTATGGCTACACCTTC
. | TRBJ1-6 | TRBV10-3 | . | CAISADRTSYNSPLHF | TGTGCCATCAGTGCCGACAGAACCTCCTATAATTCACCCCTCCACTTT
once | TRBJ1-6 | TRBV5-1 | TRBD1 | CASSGDREDSPLHF | TGCGCCAGCAGCGGGGACAGGGAGGATTCACCCCTCCACTTT
few | TRBJ2-2 | TRBV5-6 | TRBD2 | CASSAGLAGVGGELFF | TGTGCCAGCAGCGCAGGACTAGCGGGAGTTGGCGGGGAGCTGTTTTTT
. | TRBJ2-7 | TRBV12-3/TRBV12-4 | . | CASSSSSYEQYF | TGTGCCAGCAGCTCCAGCTCCTACGAGCAGTACTTC
. | TRBJ2-2 | TRBV6-5 | . | CASSQQGRSTGELFF | TGTGCCAGCAGCCAGCAGGGGCGGAGTACCGGGGAGCTGTTTTTT
. | TRBJ1-1 | TRBV11-3 | . | CASSLSVGGLNTEAFF | TGTGCCAGCAGCTTAAGCGTGGGGGGGCTGAACACTGAAGCTTTCTTT
. | TRBJ1-2 | TRBV6-5 | . | CASRASTLEGYGYTF | TGTGCCAGCAGAGCCTCGACCCTGGAGGGCTATGGCTACACCTTC
. | TRBJ1-3 | TRBV15 | . | CATSRDLGSSNTIYF | TGTGCCACCAGCAGAGATCTGGGCAGTTCGAACACCATATATTTT
. | TRBJ1-1 | TRBV28 | TRBD1 | CASNLGDREGPEAFF | TGTGCCAGCAACTTGGGGGACAGGGAAGGCCCTGAAGCTTTCTTT
. | TRBJ2-7 | TRBV27 | . | CASSPGPSQRGYEQYF | TGTGCCAGCAGTCCAGGGCCCTCCCAAAGGGGCTACGAGCAGTACTTC
. | TRBJ2-3 | TRBV7-3 | . | CASSLRGPADTQYF | TGTGCCAGCAGCTTAAGGGGGCCCGCAGATACGCAGTATTTT
. | TRBJ2-3 | TRBV28 | . | CASRLPQTDTQYF | TGTGCCAGCAGGCTCCCGCAGACAGATACGCAGTATTTT
. | TRBJ2-6 | TRBV18 | TRBD1 | CASSPLNRGPGANVLTF | TGTGCCAGCTCACCCCTAAACAGGGGGCCTGGGGCCAACGTCCTGACTTTC
. | TRBJ2-7 | TRBV20-1 | . | CSASPSASYEQYF | TGCAGTGCTAGTCCCAGCGCGTCCTACGAGCAGTACTTC
. | TRBJ2-5 | TRBV3-1/TRBV3-2 | . | CASSQATAETQYF | TGTGCCAGCAGCCAAGCAACAGCCGAGACCCAGTACTTC
. | TRBJ1-2 | TRBV5-6 | . | CASSSGSGGYTF | TGTGCCAGCAGCTCGGGGTCGGGTGGCTACACCTTC
. | TRBJ2-1 | TRBV5-1 | TRBD2 | CASSLELASSHEQFF | TGCGCCAGCAGCTTGGAACTAGCGTCGTCCCATGAGCAGTTCTTC
medium-sized | TRBJ2-7 | TRBV6-5 | TRBD1 | CASSLRTGGVYEQYF | TGTGCCAGCAGTTTGCGGACAGGGGGGGTCTACGAGCAGTACTTC
. | TRBJ2-1 | TRBV5-1 | TRBD1 | CASSPGQGAYNEQFF | TGCGCCAGCAGCCCGGGACAGGGTGCCTACAATGAGCAGTTCTTC
. | TRBJ2-4 | TRBV5-1 | TRBD1 | CASSPLTGDAKNIQYF | TGCGCCAGCAGCCCGCTTACAGGGGATGCCAAAAACATTCAGTACTTC
. | TRBJ2-1 | TRBV5-1 | TRBD2 | CASSWGGGNEQFF | TGCGCCAGCAGCTGGGGGGGAGGCAATGAGCAGTTCTTC
. | TRBJ1-3 | TRBV7-2 | TRBD1 | CASSLTGQASSGNTIYF | TGTGCCAGCAGCTTAACGGGACAGGCCAGCTCTGGAAACACCATATATTTT
once | TRBJ1-1 | TRBV3-1/TRBV3-2 | TRBD1 | CASSPLTGGNTEAFF | TGTGCCAGCAGCCCACTAACAGGGGGGAACACTGAAGCTTTCTTT
. | TRBJ1-1 | TRBV6-5 | . | CASRRTQNTEAFF | TGTGCCAGCAGACGGACACAGAACACTGAAGCTTTCTTT
few | TRBJ2-1 | TRBV5-1 | . | CASSSPLSSYNEQFF | TGCGCCAGCAGCTCACCACTGAGCTCCTACAATGAGCAGTTCTTC
. | TRBJ1-5 | TRBV13 | . | CASSLPGRLAQHF | TGTGCCAGCAGCTTACCAGGGAGGTTAGCCCAGCATTTT
. | TRBJ2-7 | TRBV11-2 | . | CASSLNWQGAYEQYF | TGTGCCAGCAGCTTAAACTGGCAGGGTGCCTACGAGCAGTACTTC
. | TRBJ1-1 | TRBV6-5 | . | CASRAYPSQGAAFF | TGTGCCAGCAGAGCCTACCCATCACAGGGTGCAGCTTTCTTT
. | TRBJ2-5 | TRBV20-1 | . | CSASRRGLQETQYF | TGCAGTGCTAGTAGGCGGGGGCTCCAAGAGACCCAGTACTTC
. | TRBJ1-4 | TRBV6-5 | . | CASRPPGDEKLFF | TGTGCCAGCAGACCCCCGGGAGATGAAAAACTGTTTTTT
. | TRBJ2-1 | TRBV5-1 | . | CASSLTTGRDEQFF | TGCGCCAGCAGCTTGACGACCGGCAGGGATGAGCAGTTCTTC
. | TRBJ2-3 | TRBV21-1 | . | CASSKASIFTDTQYF | TGTGCCAGCAGCAAAGCTTCTATTTTCACAGATACGCAGTATTTT